What follows are 15 T cell receptor beta chains derived from one specimen sequenced in a study of blood T cell repertoires in COVID-19. Sequencing was performed with immunoSEQ multiplex PCR; in TCRdb, only in-frame clones are kept and a portion is missing. The profile shows about 200,000 clones, around four fifths of them singletons. The sample consisted of peripheral blood. These receptor sequences come from a human donor with acute or convalescent COVID-19. The donor label of this sample is uncertain.

The genes are TRBV7-2 and TRBJ2-2; 7 nucleotides match TRBD2. The CDR3 is made up of 13 amino acids. The germline gives CDR1 SGHTA, CDR2 FQGNSA. The V gene end was trimmed by 7 bases and the J gene end by 4 bases; junction bases not matched to a gene: 3. Here the CDR3 DNA reads TGTGCCAGCACCCCGGGGGGCACCGGGGAGCTGTTTTTT. The encoded protein is CASTPGGTGELFF.

This clone turned up a few times. The V call is TRBV9, the J call TRBJ2-7; 9 nucleotides line up with TRBD2. V lost 2 bases to trimming and J lost 0 bases; unmatched junction nucleotides: 3. This CDR3 has 15 residues. Looked up from germline, CDR1 is SGDLS and CDR2 is YYNGEE. In nucleotides, the CDR3 is TGTGCCAGCAGCGTTCAAGCGGGAGGCTCCTACGAGCAGTACTTC. Translated, it gives CASSVQAGGSYEQYF.

This chain links TRBV3-1 (or the pseudogene TRBV3-2) with TRBJ2-7; a possible D gene is TRBD2 (5 bases). V lost 1 base to trimming and J lost 4 bases, with 8 bases between them. CDR1 and CDR2 (germline): LGHDT, YNNKEL (reference sequence). The CDR3 has 13 amino acids. For the CDR3, the DNA is TGTGCCAGCAGCCAAGCTGCGGGTTACGAGCAGTACTTC. The encoded protein is CASSQAAGYEQYF.

The chain uses TRBV29-1 and TRBJ2-7; 9 bases fit TRBD1. This CDR3 has 13 amino acids. CDR1 is SQVTM and CDR2 is ANQGSEA in the germline V gene. V lost 6 bases to trimming and J lost 2 bases; unmatched junction nucleotides: 5. The CDR3 is CSVGTGTAYEQYF. The CDR3 DNA reads TGCAGCGTAGGGACAGGGACTGCCTACGAGCAGTACTTC.

The rearrangement joins TRBV7-9 to TRBJ1-2; D perhaps matches TRBD1 (6 bases). The ends were cut back, 5 bases at V and 4 bases at J, with 17 bases in the middle. This CDR3 spans 15 amino acids. Per the germline V gene, CDR1 is SEHNR and CDR2 is FQNEAQ (reference sequence). CDR3 region: CASSIGQTSFYGYTF. Here the CDR3 DNA reads TGTGCCAGCAGCATTGGACAGACATCTTTCTATGGCTACACCTTC.

The chain links TRBV18 to TRBJ2-7; 7 nucleotides match TRBD2. V dropped 1 base and J dropped 3; count of bases not matched to a gene: 0. The germline gives CDR1 KGHSH, CDR2 LQKENI. CDR3 size: 13 residues. CDR3 in amino acids: CASSPRGGYEQYF. For the CDR3, the DNA is TGTGCCAGCTCACCACGGGGGGGCTACGAGCAGTACTTC.

V is TRBV4-3 and J is TRBJ1-1; 7 bases map to TRBD1. CDR3 length equals 15 residues. Germline CDR1 LGHNA, CDR2 YSLEER. V was clipped by 0 bases and J by 4 bases; unmatched bases: 5. CDR3 amino acids: CASSQELTGATEAFF. CDR3 nucleotides: TGCGCCAGCAGCCAAGAACTCACAGGGGCCACTGAAGCTTTCTTT.

The CDR3 loop reads CASSSRLVNTGELFF. CDR3 DNA sequence: TGTGCCAGCAGCTCCCGACTAGTAAACACCGGGGAGCTGTTTTTT. This chain joins TRBV9 and TRBJ2-2; tentatively, D is TRBD2 (6 bases). Trimming took off 4 bases at V and 2 bases at J, with 12 bases between the two ends. The CDR3 extends over 15 amino acids. CDR1 and CDR2 (germline): SGDLS, YYNGEE.

This chain uses TRBV13 with TRBJ2-3, with D tentatively TRBD2 (5 bases). Germline CDR1 reads PRHDT; CDR2 reads FYEKMQ (reference sequence). The CDR3 has 15 residues. The V gene lost 0 bases and the J gene lost 2 bases, with 9 bases spanning the gap. The CDR3 spells CASSLGAENTDTQYF. The CDR3 DNA reads as TGTGCCAGCAGCTTAGGAGCGGAGAACACAGATACGCAGTATTTT.

The chain joins TRBV28 to TRBJ1-4; 9 nucleotides agree with TRBD1. The CDR3 runs 15 residues. Germline trimming cut 7 bases from V and 7 bases from J; bases unmatched to any gene: 10. Per the germline V gene, CDR1 is MDHEN and CDR2 is SYDVKM. The CDR3 spells CASKGQGRGGEKLFF. DNA for the CDR3: TGTGCCAGCAAGGGACAGGGAAGAGGGGGTGAAAAACTGTTTTTT.

This clone showed up just a few times. The chain is built from TRBV5-8 and TRBJ1-6, with D tentatively TRBD1 (6 bases). The CDR3 extends over 14 amino acids. The germline CDR1 and CDR2 sequences are SGHTS and YDEGEE. Trimming shortened V by 4 bases and J by 14 bases, and 19 bases separated the two germline ends. Here the CDR3 DNA reads TGTGCCAGCAGCAGCAGGGACACCCTTAGAGCCCTCCACTTT. It encodes CASSSRDTLRALHF.

CDR3 loop: CASSPGTLSSYEQYF. As DNA, the CDR3 is TGTGCCAGCAGCCCCGGGACATTGAGCTCCTACGAGCAGTACTTC. The J gene is TRBJ2-7, the V gene TRBV28; a possible D gene is TRBD1 (6 bases). The length of the CDR3 is 15 residues. V was clipped by 6 bases and J by 0 bases, with 15 bases between them. Germline V gene lookup returns CDR1 MDHEN and CDR2 SYDVKM.

The chain is built from TRBV11-2 and TRBJ2-7; TRBD1 is a possible D gene (5 bases). Trimming cost V 5 bases and J 1 base, with 12 bases left between them. Per germline, CDR1 SGHAT and CDR2 FQNNGV. This CDR3 spans 14 amino acids. Here the CDR3 reads CASSPADRSYEQYF. The DNA of the CDR3 is TGTGCCAGCAGCCCAGCTGACAGATCCTACGAGCAGTACTTC.

The gene calls are TRBV5-6 and TRBJ1-2; TRBD1 is a possible D gene (6 bases). CDR1 SGHDT and CDR2 YYEEEE come from the germline V gene. The CDR3 spans 13 residues. V was pared by 3 bases and J by 3 bases, with 9 bases between. Here the CDR3 DNA reads TGTGCCAGCAGCTGGGGACAATACTATGGCTACACCTTC. Amino acids: CASSWGQYYGYTF.

V is TRBV7-9 and J is TRBJ2-7; D is possibly TRBD1 (5 bases). The CDR3 has 15 amino acids. Trimming stripped 3 bases from V and 5 bases from J, with 17 bases between. The V gene's germline CDR1 is SEHNR and CDR2 FQNEAQ (reference sequence). CDR3 sequence: CASSFYQGAGNEQYF. The CDR3 nucleotides read TGTGCCAGCAGCTTCTACCAAGGGGCAGGCAACGAGCAGTACTTC.